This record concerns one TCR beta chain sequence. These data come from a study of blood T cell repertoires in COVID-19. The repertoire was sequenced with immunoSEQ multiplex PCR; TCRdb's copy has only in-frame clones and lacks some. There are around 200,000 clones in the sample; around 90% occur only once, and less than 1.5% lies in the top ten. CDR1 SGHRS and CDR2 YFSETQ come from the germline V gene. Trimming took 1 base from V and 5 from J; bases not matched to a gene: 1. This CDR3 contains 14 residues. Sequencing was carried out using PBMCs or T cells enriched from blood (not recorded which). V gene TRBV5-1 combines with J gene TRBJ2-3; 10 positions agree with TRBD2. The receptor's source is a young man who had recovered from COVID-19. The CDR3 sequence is CASSLTSGVDTQYF. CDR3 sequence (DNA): TGCGCCAGCAGCTTGACTAGCGGGGTAGATACGCAGTATTTT.